This TCR beta chain was identified during a study of blood T cell repertoires in COVID-19. About the research overall: Sources were T cells, B-cell-depleted T cells, or PBMCs; the material itself was cDNA or gDNA.

Deletions cut 7 bases from V and 3 bases from J, with 10 bases between. The CDR3 extends over 14 amino acids. Germline values: CDR1 MNHNY, CDR2 SVGAGI (reference sequence). Those enrolled, adults aged roughly 18 to 89 years, came from about two dozen US areas. Categorization into cohorts depended on clinical history that participants reported. The protocol was immunoSEQ multiplex PCR, while the TCRdb copy is restricted to in-frame clones and leaves out a portion. The sample consists of a few hundred thousand clones, approximately 85% of them appearing once. The TCR originated in a young man who had recovered from COVID-19. The sample was PBMCs or T cells enriched from blood (not recorded which). V is TRBV6-6 and J is TRBJ1-6; no reliable D call. CDR3 amino acids: CASKAGSYNSPLHF. The CDR3, as DNA: TGTGCCAGCAAAGCCGGGAGCTATAATTCACCCCTCCACTTT.